The sequence of this T cell receptor (beta chain) was determined in a study of blood T cells in healthy people across ages. Study-wide results and limits: There was a strong correlation between TCR beta diversity and naive T cell percentage.

A word on this clonotype: Its antigen remains unknown.

For every donor, a draw yielded about 9.7 milliliters of peripheral blood. Total RNA, at least 5 micrograms per sample, came from PBMCs. Germline CDR1 and CDR2: LGHNA and YNFKEQ. This CDR3 has 14 amino acids. The germline V and J ends were trimmed by 2 bases and 5 bases, with 12 bases remaining between them. Primed by a sample-barcoded 5' primer and a J-beta primer mix, a second PCR proceeded for about 6 to 12 cycles. Each TCR beta cDNA got a 12-nucleotide random molecular identifier. TCRdb passed the 5' RACE reads through MiXCR, listing each CDR3 protein once. The sample has 1,800,000 or so distinct CDR3 sequences, approximately 40% seen once; the top ten hold roughly 23%.

The specimen sequenced was blood. The chain combines TRBV4-2 with TRBJ2-5, with D hard to call. This clonotype originated in a human donor in good health. The CDR3 protein is CASSQSQRSETQYF. The CDR3, as DNA: TGTGCCAGCAGCCAATCTCAGAGGTCGGAGACCCAGTACTTC.